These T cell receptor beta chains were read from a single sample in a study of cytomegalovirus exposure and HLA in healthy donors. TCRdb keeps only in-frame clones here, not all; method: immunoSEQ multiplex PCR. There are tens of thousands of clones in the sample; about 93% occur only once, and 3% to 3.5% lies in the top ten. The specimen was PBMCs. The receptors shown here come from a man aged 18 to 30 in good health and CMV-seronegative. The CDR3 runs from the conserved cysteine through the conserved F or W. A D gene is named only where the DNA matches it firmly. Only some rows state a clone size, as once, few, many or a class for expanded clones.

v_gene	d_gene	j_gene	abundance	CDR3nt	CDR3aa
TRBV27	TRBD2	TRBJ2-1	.	TGTGCCAGCACCCCAGGAGCGGGGATCTACAATGAGCAGTTCTTC	CASTPGAGIYNEQFF
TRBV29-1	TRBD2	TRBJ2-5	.	TGCAGCTCCAACGGACTAGCGGGAGTGGAGACCCAGTACTTC	CSSNGLAGVETQYF
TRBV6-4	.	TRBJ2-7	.	TGTGCCAGCAGGCGGGACAGCTCCTACGAGCAGTACTTC	CASRRDSSYEQYF
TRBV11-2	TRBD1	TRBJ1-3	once	TGTGCCAGCAACATTGATCCGGGACAGCGGACTTCTGGAAACACCATATATTTT	CASNIDPGQRTSGNTIYF
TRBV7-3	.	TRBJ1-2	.	TGTGCCAGCAGCTTATCAGGGGCAAGCTATGGCTACACCTTC	CASSLSGASYGYTF
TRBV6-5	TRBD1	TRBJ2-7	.	TGTGCCAGCAACAGGGGAAACGAGCAGTACTTC	CASNRGNEQYF
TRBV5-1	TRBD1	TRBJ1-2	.	TGCGCCAGCAGCTCGGAGACAGGGGGCAACTATGGCTACACCTTC	CASSSETGGNYGYTF
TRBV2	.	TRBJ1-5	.	TGTGCCAGCAGCTTGGGTCAGGGGTATGCCAATCAGCCCCAGCATTTT	CASSLGQGYANQPQHF
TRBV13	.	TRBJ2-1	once	TGTGCCAGCAGCGACGAGCCAGGGATGGTGAATGAGCAGTTCTTC	CASSDEPGMVNEQFF
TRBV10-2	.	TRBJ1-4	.	TGCGCCAGCGCCCGACAGGCGGGTGAAAAACTGTTTTTT	CASARQAGEKLFF
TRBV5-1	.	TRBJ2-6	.	TGCGCCAGCTCTACAGGGATTGGGGCCAACGTCCTGACTTTC	CASSTGIGANVLTF
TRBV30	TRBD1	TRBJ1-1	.	TGTGCCTGGAGTTACAGGGGGCTTGGGAACACTGAAGCTTTCTTT	CAWSYRGLGNTEAFF
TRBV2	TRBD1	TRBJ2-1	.	TGTGCCAGCCGACAGGGGGCTAGCGATGAGCAGTTCTTC	CASRQGASDEQFF
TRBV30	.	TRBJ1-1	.	TGTGCCTGGGACAGCTATGGAGTAGAGAACACTGAAGCTTTCTTT	CAWDSYGVENTEAFF
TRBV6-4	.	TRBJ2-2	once	TGTGCCAGCAGTACAGGCCCGAACACCGGGGAGCTGTTTTTT	CASSTGPNTGELFF
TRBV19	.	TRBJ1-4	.	TGTGCCAGTAGCCTGACTGCAACTAATGAAAAACTGTTTTTT	CASSLTATNEKLFF
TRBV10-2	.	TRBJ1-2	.	TGCGCCAGCAGTGACCCGGGGTCTATCTATGGCTACACCTTC	CASSDPGSIYGYTF
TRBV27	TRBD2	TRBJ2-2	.	TGTGCCAGCAGTTTTCTCGGACTAGCGGGAAACACCGGGGAGCTGTTTTTT	CASSFLGLAGNTGELFF
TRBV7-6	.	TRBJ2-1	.	TGTGCCAGCAGCTTAGAGGGGGTTGGTCTAGCGGTCAATGAGCAGTTCTTC	CASSLEGVGLAVNEQFF
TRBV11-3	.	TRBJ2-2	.	TGTGCCAGCAGCTCCTCTCCTAGTTCGGGGGAGCTGTTTTTT	CASSSSPSSGELFF
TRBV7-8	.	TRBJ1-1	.	TGTGCCAGCAGCTTAGCCCAGGCCCCCTTTTTCAGGGCTGAAGCTTTCTTT	CASSLAQAPFFRAEAFF
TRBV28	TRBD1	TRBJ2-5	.	TGTGCCAGCAGTTGGAGCGACAGGGGTAGGCAAGAGACCCAGTACTTC	CASSWSDRGRQETQYF
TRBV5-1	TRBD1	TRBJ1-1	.	TGCGCCAGCAGCTTAACAACAGGGGAGAACACTGAAGCTTTCTTT	CASSLTTGENTEAFF
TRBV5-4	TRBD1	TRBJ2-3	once	TGTGCCAGCAGCTACGGGACAGGGGCCACAGATACGCAGTATTTT	CASSYGTGATDTQYF
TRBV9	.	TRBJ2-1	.	TGTGCCAGCAGCCCCCGGGTGGACTACAATGAGCAGTTCTTC	CASSPRVDYNEQFF
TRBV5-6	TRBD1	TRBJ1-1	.	TGTGCCAGCAGCTTATACTCTCTGGGACAGATGAACACTGAAGCTTTCTTT	CASSLYSLGQMNTEAFF
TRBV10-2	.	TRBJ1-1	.	TGCGCCAGCAGTGAGGACAGGAACACTGAAGCTTTCTTT	CASSEDRNTEAFF
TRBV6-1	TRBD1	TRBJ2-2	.	TGTGCCAGCGGACAGGGGGTTAACACCGGGGAGCTGTTTTTT	CASGQGVNTGELFF
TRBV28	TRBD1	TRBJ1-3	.	TGTGCCAGCAGTGGACAGGGCGTACGAGGAAACACCATATATTTT	CASSGQGVRGNTIYF
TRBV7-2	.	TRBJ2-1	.	TGTGCCAGCAGCTTAGGACCGGGAGTGGGCGATGAGCAGTTCTTC	CASSLGPGVGDEQFF
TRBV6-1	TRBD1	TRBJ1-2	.	TGTGCCAGCACTAAAATCGGGACAGGGATCCATGGCTACACCTTC	CASTKIGTGIHGYTF
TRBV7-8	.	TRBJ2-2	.	TGTGCCAGCAGCTTAGGGACAGACCCCACTTGGAACACCGGGGAGCTGTTTTTT	CASSLGTDPTWNTGELFF
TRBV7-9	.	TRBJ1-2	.	TGTGCCAGCAGCCGCCGCTCGGGGGGGCTGATCGGCTACACCTTC	CASSRRSGGLIGYTF
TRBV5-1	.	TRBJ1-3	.	TGCGCCAGCAGCTTCGGTGGGCTGGGAAACACCATATATTTT	CASSFGGLGNTIYF
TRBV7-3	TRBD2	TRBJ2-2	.	TGTGCCAGCAGCTCTCCTGGGGCTAGCGGGGGTACCGGGGAGCTGTTTTTT	CASSSPGASGGTGELFF
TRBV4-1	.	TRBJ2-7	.	TGCGCCAGCAGCCAAGATAGCGCGGGCTACGAGCAGTACTTC	CASSQDSAGYEQYF
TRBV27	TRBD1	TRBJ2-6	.	TGTGCCAGCAGCCTGTTCGGACAGGGGGAGGCTGGGGCCAACGTCCTGACTTTC	CASSLFGQGEAGANVLTF